The rows below give T cell receptor beta chains drawn from one sample of a study of blood T cells in healthy people across ages. TCRdb independently ran MiXCR on the 5' RACE reads; one entry per CDR3 protein. Among about 1.5 million distinct CDR3 sequences listed, roughly 43% were seen once. Source material: blood. These receptors originate from a woman aged 18-35 years in good health. Each CDR3 is given with its conserved first and last residue. A D gene is named only where the DNA matches it firmly. A row's size may be missing; if present it is once, few, many or a size class.

clone_size | j_call | d_call | v_call | cdr3_nt | cdr3_aa
- | TRBJ2-7 | - | TRBV7-9 | TGTGCCAGCAGCTTTGGGACAACCACCTACGAGCAGTACTTC | CASSFGTTTYEQYF
- | TRBJ1-1 | TRBD1 | TRBV6-5 | TGTGCCAGCAGTTTGACAGGGCTAAGGACCGCTGAAGCTTTCTTT | CASSLTGLRTAEAFF
- | TRBJ2-5 | - | TRBV11-2 | TGTGCCAGCAGCTCCCTACTTGACGCTAGGGCCCAGTACTTC | CASSSLLDARAQYF
once | TRBJ2-7 | TRBD1 | TRBV7-8 | TGTGCCAGCAGCTTACTTCGACAGGGGCCTTACTTCTACGAGCAGTACTTC | CASSLLRQGPYFYEQYF
- | TRBJ2-3 | - | TRBV27 | TGTGCCAGCAGTTTAGGAGCGTCTCCAAAAGATACGCAGTATTTT | CASSLGASPKDTQYF
- | TRBJ1-5 | - | TRBV6-2/TRBV6-3 | TGTGCCAGCAGAAGGCAGGCTATCCAGCCCCAGCATTTT | CASRRQAIQPQHF
- | TRBJ2-3 | - | TRBV24-1 | TGTGCCACCAGTGATCCGACCCCACAGGGTACGTCCACAGATACGCAGTATTTT | CATSDPTPQGTSTDTQYF
few | TRBJ2-1 | TRBD2 | TRBV27 | TGTGCCAGCAAGCCCCTAGCGGGAGGAAAAAGCTCCTACAATGAGCAGTTCTTC | CASKPLAGGKSSYNEQFF
- | TRBJ2-3 | - | TRBV29-1 | TGCAGCGTTGAAGATCCAGCCCGGAGGGGCACAGATACGCAGTATTTT | CSVEDPARRGTDTQYF
few | TRBJ2-7 | - | TRBV20-1 | TGCAGTGCTAGCGCGGATACCTACGAGCAGTACTTC | CSASADTYEQYF
few | TRBJ2-7 | TRBD2 | TRBV6-5 | TGTGCCAGCAGGCCGGGACTAGCGGGTGCCGAGCAGTACTTC | CASRPGLAGAEQYF
many | TRBJ2-7 | - | TRBV12-3/TRBV12-4 | TGTGCCAGCAGTTTACCACAGGCTACCTACGAGCAGTACTTC | CASSLPQATYEQYF
few | TRBJ2-7 | - | TRBV7-8 | TGTGCCAGCAGCTTATCGGTGGTCGGCTCCTACGAGCAGTACTTC | CASSLSVVGSYEQYF
- | TRBJ2-1 | TRBD2 | TRBV9 | TGTGCCAGCAGCGTAGAACAAGGGACTAGCAATGAGCAGTTCTTC | CASSVEQGTSNEQFF
- | TRBJ2-7 | - | TRBV9 | TGTGCCAGCAGCAACGGCTGGGGAATTGTCCACGAGCAGTACTTC | CASSNGWGIVHEQYF
- | TRBJ1-4 | - | TRBV2 | TGTGCCAGCAGGTCCCGGGGCTTGGCTAATGAAAAACTGTTTTTT | CASRSRGLANEKLFF